Described below is a single TCR beta chain sequence and its context. The sample holds a few counts of this clonotype. Its antigen is not yet known. There are no base qualities to consult, and no much larger clone falls within one base. The data originate from a study of blood T cells in healthy people across ages (dated by TCRdb to about 2015). Some background on the complete study: Template switching captured roughly one uniquely barcoded TCR beta cDNA molecule per two T cells in model experiments. Using deep sequencing normalized with unique cDNA molecular identifiers, the study measured how TCR beta repertoire diversity changes with age. Four age groups were formed from the donors: young (average about 17 years), middle-aged (approximately 40), aged (roughly 58) and long-lived (82). Two additional independent replicas of 1 million unique cDNA reads from the same blood draw were analyzed for two donors (one aged 18 to 30 and one aged 80 or older).

The roughly 39 donors, aged about 6 to 95 years, were systemically healthy Caucasian individuals from Russia. Roughly 9.5 milliliters of peripheral blood were drawn from each donor into EDTA-treated Vacutainer tubes. Ficoll-Paque density-gradient centrifugation was used to isolate PBMCs, with at least 6 million per sample. Total RNA was extracted from PBMCs with Trizol reagent, with at least 6 micrograms obtained per sample. Naive CD45RAhigh/CD27high T cell percentages were measured by flow cytometry on a PBMC aliquot from every donor. Overall results and qualifications from the work: A strong correlation was found between observed TCR beta diversity and the percentage of naive T cells measured by flow cytometry. As age increased, observed TCR beta diversity per million T cells dropped in a roughly linear way, and a significant reduction was already evident by age about 40. The CMV infection status of donors was not known, potentially confounding age-related changes in expanded clonotypes. Estimates of total diversity based on one million sequenced T cells were regarded as lower bounds and as underestimates. Compared with the aged group, more naive CD4+ T cells, fewer expanded clones and increased TCR diversity were shown by the long-lived group, suggesting age selection. Conclusive comparison of naive and antigen-experienced compartments was prevented by the profiling of bulk unsorted PBMCs.

The library was produced with 5' RACE. The sample was run on an Illumina HiSeq 2500. The second PCR ran for roughly 7 to 12 cycles and used a J-beta primer mix along with a sample-barcoded 5' primer. A template-switch 5' adaptor carrying 12 random nucleotides introduced a unique molecular identifier onto each TCR beta cDNA molecule. Each sample yielded at least 2.5 million CDR3-containing paired-end reads. First-strand cDNA synthesis was performed from all RNA using the Mint cDNA synthesis kit, with priming by a TRBC-specific oligonucleotide. All cDNA was treated with uracil-DNA glycosylase and then went through a first 18-cycle PCR with the universal primers M1SS and BC2_uni_R. Regarding the original processing steps: Each sample was normalized by randomly selecting 1 million high-quality reads, each carrying a distinct molecular identifier. Instead of being binned into consensus sequences, reads that shared molecular identifiers were thrown out. MiTCR, with a Q25 quality threshold and the strictest error-elimination algorithm, was used for CDR3 identification, clonotype clustering and error correction. A nonparametric unseen species model using Euler transformation provided a lower-bound estimate of total TCR beta diversity. TCRdb applied fastp at Q25 and MiXCR to the public reads, then kept only in-frame beta chains. Entries are consolidated by CDR3 protein sequence, retaining the most common genes and DNA. In this record, the V and J calls reflect TCRdb's handling and not the investigators' own analysis. The sample has around 800,000 distinct CDR3 sequences on record, about a quarter of them singletons. Around 3% of the sample lies in the top ten.

Another study also made use of these data, one on T cells of mothers and their children. Looking at the second paper: Donors were nine systemically healthy Caucasian individuals: three mothers and their six children. cDNA synthesis used all of the extracted RNA, with around 1.4 ug of RNA in each 15 ul reaction. Sample barcodes and 2-4 random nucleotides were added via the M1S primer in the second PCR. Over 8 million TCR beta CDR3 reads were obtained for each mother, and approximately 3 million reads were obtained for each child. In both related and unrelated pairs, thymic selection shapes the output of TCR recombination in a similar way, with inherited differences having only a minor effect. Normalized repertoire overlap was always slightly but never significantly higher in related than unrelated mother-child pairs. No persistent microchimeric T cell clones were found, with a detection sensitivity of 80 to 100 clones per million clonotypes. To look for features that set related mother-child pairs apart from unrelated individuals, the researchers ran deep NGS to compare the TCR beta repertoires of mothers and children. Mothers averaged 40 +/- 4 years of age and children averaged roughly 12 +/- 4 years. After adapters were ligated using NEBNext reagents, the libraries underwent 100+100 nt paired-end sequencing on an Illumina HiSeq 2000. To prevent cross-contamination, the mother and child libraries were prepared a month apart and were sequenced in separate runs. For each donor, between roughly 500,000 and 2,200,000 distinct TCR beta clonotypes were identified. Naive TCR beta clonotypes were estimated from low-frequency clonotypes matched to each donor's FACS-determined naive share, without sorting.

The sample consisted of blood. This TCR was sampled from a boy between 5 and 17 years old in good health.

The encoded CDR3 is CSARDETRDEKLFF. Here is the DNA: TGCAGTGCTAGAGATGAGACAAGGGATGAAAAACTGTTTTTT. The chain is encoded by TRBV20-1 joined to TRBJ1-4; confidence is insufficient to name the D gene. The V end loses 0 bases and the J end loses 6 bases, and a stretch of 11 bases separates them. The CDR3 covers 14 residues, taking in both the cysteine and the phenylalanine. CDR3 DNA is the only sequence kept; it has 42 bases, read in frame from the first base. From a lookup of the germline V gene (reference sequence), CDR1 and CDR2 are DFQATT and SNEGSKA.